The entry that follows covers one T cell receptor (beta chain) sequence. This record belongs to a study of blood T cell repertoires in COVID-19. Overall study: PBMCs, B-cell-depleted T cells, or T cells provided the cDNA or gDNA that made up the material.

TCRdb keeps only in-frame clones here, not all; method: immunoSEQ multiplex PCR. Of 200,000 to 300,000 clones in the sample, 80% to 85% were seen once. This clonotype was obtained from a man in his 60s with acute or convalescent COVID-19. Sequencing input: peripheral blood.

The CDR3 nucleotides read TGTGCCACCAGCAGAGGAGGTCTCACTGAAAGGAATGAAAAACTGTTTTTT. This sequence encodes CATSRGGLTERNEKLFF. The rearrangement links TRBV15 to TRBJ1-4, with D unclear. The CDR3 is 17 residues long. Trimming left V 1 base short and J 5 bases short, with 17 bases between. Germline loops: CDR1 LNHNV, CDR2 YYDKDF (reference sequence).